This T cell receptor beta chain was identified in a study of cytomegalovirus exposure and HLA in healthy donors. This CDR3 region has 17 residues. Between the trimmed V and J ends, which lost 0 bases and 0 bases, there was a span of 12 bases. CDR1 MNHEY and CDR2 SMNVEV come from the germline V gene (reference sequence). 13 Jbeta primers and 60 Vbeta primers were used for the PCR. Sequencing used immunoSEQ multiplex PCR; TCRdb keeps in-frame clones, though not all of them. The profile covers about 120,000 clones, with roughly 69% appearing a single time and about 2.2% taken by the ten largest. The TCR was taken from a woman aged 30 to 39 in good health and CMV-seronegative. The sequencing input was PBMCs. This chain links TRBV27 with TRBJ1-5; D remains unclear. CDR3 residues: CASSLSFEPYSNQPQHF. CDR3 DNA sequence: TGTGCCAGCAGTTTATCCTTCGAGCCATATAGCAATCAGCCCCAGCATTTT.